Sequencing of this T cell receptor (beta chain) was carried out in a study of T cell therapy after organ transplantation. The study's findings and limits: Nonresponder repertoires showed strong pretherapy expansions, barely changing post-therapy. Post-therapy CD8 clonality change correlated inversely with pretherapy clonality.

The assay was immunoSEQ multiplex PCR, and TCRdb's table has in-frame clones only and misses some. Of 50,000 or so clones in the sample, 94% were seen once. Trimming took 1 base from V and 5 from J, leaving 12 bases between them. Looked up from germline, CDR1 is SGHTA and CDR2 is FQGNSA. This CDR3 region has 15 residues. As to this clone: As yet, its antigen is unknown.

This chain links TRBV7-2 with TRBJ2-1; D remains ambiguous. Source: CD8+ T cells from blood, taken before autologous CMV-specific T cell therapy. The sequence came from a human patient who had received a solid organ transplant and had CMV disease. The CDR3 region is CASSLVYQRHNEQFF. The CDR3 DNA reads TGTGCCAGCAGCTTAGTTTACCAGCGTCACAATGAGCAGTTCTTC.